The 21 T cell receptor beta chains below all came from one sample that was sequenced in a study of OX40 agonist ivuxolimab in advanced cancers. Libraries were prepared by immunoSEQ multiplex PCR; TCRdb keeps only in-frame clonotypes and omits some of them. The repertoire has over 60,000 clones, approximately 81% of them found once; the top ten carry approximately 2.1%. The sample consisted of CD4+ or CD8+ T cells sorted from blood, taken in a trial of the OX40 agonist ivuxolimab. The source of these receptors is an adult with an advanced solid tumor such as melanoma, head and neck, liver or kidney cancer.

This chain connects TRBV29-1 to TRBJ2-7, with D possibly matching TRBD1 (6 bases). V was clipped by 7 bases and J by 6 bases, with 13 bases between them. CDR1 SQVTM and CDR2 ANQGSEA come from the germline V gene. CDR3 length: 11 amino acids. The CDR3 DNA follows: TGCAGCGCCGGGGACATCTCCGAGCAGTACTTC. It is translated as CSAGDISEQYF.

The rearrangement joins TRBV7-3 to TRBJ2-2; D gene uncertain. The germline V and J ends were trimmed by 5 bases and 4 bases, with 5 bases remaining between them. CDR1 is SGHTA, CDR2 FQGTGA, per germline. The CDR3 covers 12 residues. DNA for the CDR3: TGTGCCAGCAGCAAGGGCACCGGGGAGCTGTTTTTT. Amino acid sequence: CASSKGTGELFF.

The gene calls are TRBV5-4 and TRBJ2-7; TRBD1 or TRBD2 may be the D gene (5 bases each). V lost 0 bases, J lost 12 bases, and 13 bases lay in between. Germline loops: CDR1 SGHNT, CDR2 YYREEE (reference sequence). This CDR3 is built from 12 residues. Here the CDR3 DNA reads TGTGCCAGCAGCTTGGTAGGACACAGCGGGTACTTC. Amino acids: CASSLVGHSGYF.

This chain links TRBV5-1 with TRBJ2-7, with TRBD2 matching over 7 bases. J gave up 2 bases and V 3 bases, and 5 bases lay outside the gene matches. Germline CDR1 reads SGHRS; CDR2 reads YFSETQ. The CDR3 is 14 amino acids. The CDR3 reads CASSSGLDAYEQYF. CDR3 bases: TGCGCCAGCAGCTCCGGACTAGACGCCTACGAGCAGTACTTC. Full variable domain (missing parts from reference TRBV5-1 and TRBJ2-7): KAGVTQTPRYLIKTRGQQVTLSCSPISGHRSVSWYQQTPGQGLQFLFEYFSETQRNKGNFPGRFSGRQFSNSRSEMNVSTLELGDSALYLCASSSGLDAYEQYFGPGTRLTVT.

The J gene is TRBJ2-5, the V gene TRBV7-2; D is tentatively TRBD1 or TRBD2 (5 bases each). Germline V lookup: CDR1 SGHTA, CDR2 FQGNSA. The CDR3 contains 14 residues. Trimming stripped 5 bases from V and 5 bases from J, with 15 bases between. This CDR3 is CASSPNLWGETQYF. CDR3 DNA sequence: TGTGCCAGCAGCCCCAACCTGTGGGGGGAGACCCAGTACTTC.

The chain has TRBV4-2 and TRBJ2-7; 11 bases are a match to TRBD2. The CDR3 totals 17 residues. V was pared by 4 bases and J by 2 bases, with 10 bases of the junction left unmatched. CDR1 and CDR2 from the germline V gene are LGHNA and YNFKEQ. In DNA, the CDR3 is TGTGCCAGCAGCCCGCACGGTACTAGCGGGGGAACCTACGAGCAGTACTTC. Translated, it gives CASSPHGTSGGTYEQYF.

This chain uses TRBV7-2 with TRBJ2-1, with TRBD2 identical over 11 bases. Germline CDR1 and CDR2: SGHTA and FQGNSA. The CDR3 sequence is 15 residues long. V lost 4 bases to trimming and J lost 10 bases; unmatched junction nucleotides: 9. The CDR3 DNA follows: TGTGCCAGCAGCTCGACTAGCGGGGAATACGGCGAGCAGTTCTTC. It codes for CASSSTSGEYGEQFF.

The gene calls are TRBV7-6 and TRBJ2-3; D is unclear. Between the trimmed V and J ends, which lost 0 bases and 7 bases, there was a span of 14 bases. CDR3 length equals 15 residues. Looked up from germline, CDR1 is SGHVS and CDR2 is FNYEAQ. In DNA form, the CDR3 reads TGTGCCAGCAGCTTAGCCTCCAGATCTTTGAATACGCAGTATTTT. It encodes CASSLASRSLNTQYF.

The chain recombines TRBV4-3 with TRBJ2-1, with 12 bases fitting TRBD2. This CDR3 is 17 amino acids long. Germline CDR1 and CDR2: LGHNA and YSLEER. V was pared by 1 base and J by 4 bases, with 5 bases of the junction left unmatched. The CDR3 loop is CASSQGRGTSGYNEQFF. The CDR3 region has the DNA TGCGCCAGCAGCCAAGGCCGGGGGACTAGCGGGTACAATGAGCAGTTCTTC.

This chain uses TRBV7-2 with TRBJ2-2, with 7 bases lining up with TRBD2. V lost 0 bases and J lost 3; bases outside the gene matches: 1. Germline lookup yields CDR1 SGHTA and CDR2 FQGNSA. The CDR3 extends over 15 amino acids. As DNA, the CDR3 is TGTGCCAGCAGCTTAGCGGGGGGGTACACCGGGGAGCTGTTTTTT. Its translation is CASSLAGGYTGELFF. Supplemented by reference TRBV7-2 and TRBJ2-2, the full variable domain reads GAGVSQSPSNKVTEKGKDVELRCDPISGHTALYWYRQSLGQGLEFLIYFQGNSAPDKSGLPSDRFSAERTGGSVSTLTIQRTQQEDSAVYLCASSLAGGYTGELFFGEGSRLTVL.

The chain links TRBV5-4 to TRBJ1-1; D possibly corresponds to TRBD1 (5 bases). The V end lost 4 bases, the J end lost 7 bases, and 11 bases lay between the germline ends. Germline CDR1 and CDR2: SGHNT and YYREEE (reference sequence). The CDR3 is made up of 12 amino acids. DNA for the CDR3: TGTGCCAGCAGCCGGGGGGTCCTTGAAGCTTTCTTT. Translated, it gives CASSRGVLEAFF.

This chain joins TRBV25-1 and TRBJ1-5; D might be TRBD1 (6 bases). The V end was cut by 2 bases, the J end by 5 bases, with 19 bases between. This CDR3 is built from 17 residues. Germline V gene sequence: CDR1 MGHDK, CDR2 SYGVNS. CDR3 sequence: CASSEDRRSFRDQPQHF. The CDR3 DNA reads TGTGCCAGCAGTGAAGACAGGAGATCTTTCCGGGATCAGCCCCAGCATTTT.

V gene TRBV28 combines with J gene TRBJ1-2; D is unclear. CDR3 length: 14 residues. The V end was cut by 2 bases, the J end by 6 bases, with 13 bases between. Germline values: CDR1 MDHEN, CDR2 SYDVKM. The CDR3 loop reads CASSLSSTIHGYTF. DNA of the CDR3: TGTGCCAGCAGTTTAAGTAGCACAATACATGGCTACACCTTC.

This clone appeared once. CDR3: CASSFRQKVSGNTIYF. The DNA for the CDR3 is TGTGCCAGCAGTTTTAGACAGAAAGTCTCTGGAAACACCATATATTTT. This rearrangement joins TRBV28 to TRBJ1-3, with D maybe TRBD1 (5 bases). Trimming removed 3 bases from V and 0 bases from J, with 12 bases in between. This CDR3 spans 16 amino acids. Germline V gene sequence: CDR1 MDHEN, CDR2 SYDVKM.

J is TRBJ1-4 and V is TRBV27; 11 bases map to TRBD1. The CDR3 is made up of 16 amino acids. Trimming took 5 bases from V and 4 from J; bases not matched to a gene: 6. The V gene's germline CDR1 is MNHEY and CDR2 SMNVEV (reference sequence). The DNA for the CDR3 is TGTGCCAGCAGTCCGGACAGGGGGCCCCGTAATGAAAAACTGTTTTTT. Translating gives CASSPDRGPRNEKLFF.

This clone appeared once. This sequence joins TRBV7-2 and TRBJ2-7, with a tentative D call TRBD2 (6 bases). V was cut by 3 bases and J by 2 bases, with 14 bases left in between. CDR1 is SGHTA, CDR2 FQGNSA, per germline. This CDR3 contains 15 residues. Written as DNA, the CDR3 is TGTGCCAGCAGCTTGGAGGGGCAGGGCGCCTACGAGCAGTACTTC. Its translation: CASSLEGQGAYEQYF. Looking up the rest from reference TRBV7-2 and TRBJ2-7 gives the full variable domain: GAGVSQSPSNKVTEKGKDVELRCDPISGHTALYWYRQSLGQGLEFLIYFQGNSAPDKSGLPSDRFSAERTGGSVSTLTIQRTQQEDSAVYLCASSLEGQGAYEQYFGPGTRLTVT.

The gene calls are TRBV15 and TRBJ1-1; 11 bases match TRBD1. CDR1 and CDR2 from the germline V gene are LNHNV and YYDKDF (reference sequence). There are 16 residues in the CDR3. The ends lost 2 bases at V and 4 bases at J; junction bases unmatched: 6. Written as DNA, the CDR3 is TGTGCCACCAGCAGACGGGGACAGGGGGTAGGCACTGAAGCTTTCTTT. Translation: CATSRRGQGVGTEAFF. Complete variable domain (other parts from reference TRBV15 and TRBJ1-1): DAMVIQNPRYQVTQFGKPVTLSCSQTLNHNVMYWYQQKSSQAPKLLFHYYDKDFNNEADTPDNFQSRRPNTSFCFLDIRSPGLGDTAMYLCATSRRGQGVGTEAFFGQGTRLTVV.

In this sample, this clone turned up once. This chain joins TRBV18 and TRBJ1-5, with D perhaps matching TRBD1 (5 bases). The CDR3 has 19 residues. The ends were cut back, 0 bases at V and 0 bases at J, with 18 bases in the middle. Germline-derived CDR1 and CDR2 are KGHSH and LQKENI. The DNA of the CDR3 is TGTGCCAGCTCACCACCCGGGCCTAGAGTGGGGCATAGCAATCAGCCCCAGCATTTT. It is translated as CASSPPGPRVGHSNQPQHF.

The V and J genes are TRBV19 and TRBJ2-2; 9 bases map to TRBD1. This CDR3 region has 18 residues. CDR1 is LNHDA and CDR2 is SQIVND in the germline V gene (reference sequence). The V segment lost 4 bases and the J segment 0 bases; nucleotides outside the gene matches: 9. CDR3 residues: CASSKGTGSSANTGELFF. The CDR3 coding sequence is TGTGCCAGTAGTAAAGGGACAGGGAGCTCCGCGAACACCGGGGAGCTGTTTTTT.

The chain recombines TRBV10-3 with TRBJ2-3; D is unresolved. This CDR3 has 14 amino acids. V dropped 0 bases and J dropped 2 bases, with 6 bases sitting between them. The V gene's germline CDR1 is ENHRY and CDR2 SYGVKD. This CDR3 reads CAISESQNTDTQYF. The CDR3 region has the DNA TGTGCCATCAGTGAGTCCCAGAACACAGATACGCAGTATTTT.

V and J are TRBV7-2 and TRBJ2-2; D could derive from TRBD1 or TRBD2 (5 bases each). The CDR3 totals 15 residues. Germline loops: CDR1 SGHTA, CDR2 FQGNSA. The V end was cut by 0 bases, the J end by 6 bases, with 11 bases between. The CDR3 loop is CASSLARGTAGELFF. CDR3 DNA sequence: TGTGCCAGCAGCTTAGCGAGGGGTACGGCCGGGGAGCTGTTTTTT.